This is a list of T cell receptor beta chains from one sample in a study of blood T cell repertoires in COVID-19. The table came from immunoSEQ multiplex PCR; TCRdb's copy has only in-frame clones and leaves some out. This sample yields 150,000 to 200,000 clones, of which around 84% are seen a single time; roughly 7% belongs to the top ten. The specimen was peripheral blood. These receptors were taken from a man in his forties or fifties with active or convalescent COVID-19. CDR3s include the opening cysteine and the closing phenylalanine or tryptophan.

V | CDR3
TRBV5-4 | CASSSGAGLGYNEQFF
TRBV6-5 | CASSYSIAGGDNEQFF
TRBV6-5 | CASSYFAQGSYEQYF
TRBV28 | CAVRANNRPQHF
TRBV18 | CASSAGTSGGNEQFF
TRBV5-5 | CASSLGTGNYGYTF
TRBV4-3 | CASSQEAGRRGNSPLHF
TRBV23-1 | CASSHRLDHSYEQYF
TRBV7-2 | CASSPPRQGLNTEAFF
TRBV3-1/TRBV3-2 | CASSPRVTSSYNEQFF
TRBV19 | CASSMGAGTNTGELFF
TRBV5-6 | CASSLGQPYNEQFF
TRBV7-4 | CATMEETNEKLFF
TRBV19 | CASSISSGVYTIYF
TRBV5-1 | CASSLASSYNSPLHF
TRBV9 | CASSVLAGVSEQFF
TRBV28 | CASRSHRLGATDTQYF
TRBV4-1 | CASSQDRDQPQHF
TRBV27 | CASSRTGAAFNEKLFF
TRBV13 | CASSPPAGGGTADTQYF
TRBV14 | CASSQEDIPAEAFF
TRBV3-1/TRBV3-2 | CASSRARGRNEKLFF
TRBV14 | CASSLRLVGTTGNEQFF
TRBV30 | CAWTPPGLATDTQYF
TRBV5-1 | CASSLAGFYNEQFF
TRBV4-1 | CASSQTGDMNTEAFF
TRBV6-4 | CASSEYSNSPLHF
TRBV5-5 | CASSLEGTVTYGYTF
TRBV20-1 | CSASRHKQTQYF
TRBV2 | CASSTWTEETQYF
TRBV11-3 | CASSSGQENEKLFF
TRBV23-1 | CASSRLAGEDTQYF
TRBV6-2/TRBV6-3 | CASSYRKRGTDTQYF
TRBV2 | CASSRRQGAGEEAFF
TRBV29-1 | CSVDGTPDGYTF
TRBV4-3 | CASSQDDSSPLHF
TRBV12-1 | CASDPGQHNQPQHF
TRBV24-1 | CAAASGISGANVLTF
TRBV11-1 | CASSLVQGSRNEQFF
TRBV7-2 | CASSLPTGVGNQPQHF
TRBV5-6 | CASGGQGTQYF
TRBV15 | CATSPRQATDTQYF
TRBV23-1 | CASSPSTGDNSPLHF
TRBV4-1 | CASSPTGGWNTEAFF
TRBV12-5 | CASGLAWTSDSNQPQHF
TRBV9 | CASSVAEDYGYTF
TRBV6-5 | CATRAARGPYTEAFF
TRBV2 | CASSGGQQNSPLHF
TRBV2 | CASKGGPGNQPQHF
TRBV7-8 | CASSLGGYEKLFF
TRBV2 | CASSRVGDTEAFF
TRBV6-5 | CASSSFGNQPQHF
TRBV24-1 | CATSDLGGALPDTQYF
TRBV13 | CASSQDRFTEAFF
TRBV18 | CASSPLTGIGTEAFF
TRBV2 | CASSGGTGELFF
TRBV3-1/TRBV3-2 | CASSQGLVAGALYNEQFF
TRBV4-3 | CASSTKEQGLAFF
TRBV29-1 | CSVRAGGDTGELFF
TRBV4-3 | CASSHRLAGAYEQYF